This TCR beta chain was captured in a study of blood T cell repertoires in COVID-19. The CDR3 has 15 amino acids. Germline lookup yields CDR1 SGHTA and CDR2 FQGNSA. The ends were cut back, 0 bases at V and 4 bases at J, with 10 bases in the middle. Cohort 3 recovered donors had two negative PCRs, clearance, or symptom resolution. Original processing methods: Reference gene primer amplification yielded estimated nucleated cell counts. The repertoire was sequenced with immunoSEQ multiplex PCR; TCRdb's copy has only in-frame clones and lacks some. V and J calls and clone size are given by that table; D and trimming were obtained from the DNA. In the table there are 200,000 to 250,000 clones, 65% to 85% of which are singletons. As concerns this clone: The sample holds other DNA sequences that translate to the same CDR3.

This TCR came from a woman aged 60 to 75 who had recovered from COVID-19. Sequencing was done on a sample of PBMCs or T cells enriched from blood (not recorded which). The chain couples TRBV7-2 to TRBJ2-1; TRBD2 is a possible D gene (7 bases). DNA for the CDR3: TGTGCCAGCAGCTTAGCAGGGGGGGCTTACAATGAGCAGTTCTTC. Amino acid sequence: CASSLAGGAYNEQFF.